The clone carrying this T cell receptor beta chain was detected once. The antigen remains undetermined. This CDR3 region has 16 residues. Germline V gene data show CDR1 as SGHVS and CDR2 as FNYEAQ. V gave up 5 bases and J gave up 0 bases, with 14 bases separating them. Treatment denoted: around 19 received Ad26.COV2.S at low or high dose, single or two shots; about 5 received placebo; per-sample allocation not given. Sampling took place 63 days after the first vaccine or placebo injection. Vaccination used an Ad26 vector expressing Wuhan-strain SARS-CoV-2 spike. These data come from a study of Ad26.COV2.S vaccination and SARS-CoV-2 variants. Study overall: The study gave Ad26.COV2.S intramuscularly, once or twice 56 days apart.

The repertoire was sequenced with immunoSEQ multiplex PCR; TCRdb's copy has only in-frame clones and lacks some. The table has fewer than 500,000 clones, less than 95% seen once. The study's findings and limits: Breadth and depth estimates from TCRs may understate total T cell responses.

The sequence was obtained from a person between 18 and 65 years old who received the Ad26.COV2.S COVID-19 vaccine or a placebo. The rearrangement joins TRBV7-6 to TRBJ1-3; no firm D call. The starting material was peripheral blood, obtained in a trial of Ad26.COV2.S vaccine versus placebo. CDR3 in DNA: TGTGCCAGCAGCCCCGGAAAAGCAAGCTCTGGAAACACCATATATTTT. Translated: CASSPGKASSGNTIYF.